This is a list of T cell receptor beta chains from one sample in a study of human T cells and chemical hapten exposure. MiXCR, run by TCRdb on the RACE reads, gives a single entry per CDR3 protein. The sample consists of 65,000 or so distinct CDR3 sequences, about 6% of them appearing once. The sequenced sample consisted of whole blood. Receptors originate from a female donor in good health. Some clones in this sample may be carry-over from other donors' samples. The CDR3 runs from the conserved cysteine through the conserved F or W. The D gene is left open where the match is weak. For some rows the clone size is stated as once, few or many, or as a class when expanded; others skip it.

size: many
D: TRBD2
V: TRBV29-1
J: TRBJ2-7
CDR3: CSVAGLAGIYEQYF
DNA: TGCAGCGTTGCCGGCCTAGCGGGGATCTACGAGCAGTACTTC

size: many
D: -
V: TRBV20-1
J: TRBJ2-7
CDR3: CSARGDNSYEQYF
DNA: TGCAGTGCTAGAGGAGACAACTCCTACGAGCAGTACTTC

size: many
D: TRBD1
V: TRBV2
J: TRBJ2-2
CDR3: CASSEMGQGRTGELFF
DNA: TGTGCCAGCAGTGAGATGGGACAGGGCCGGACCGGGGAGCTGTTTTTT

size: -
D: TRBD2
V: TRBV9
J: TRBJ2-1
CDR3: CASSVDSSGGSREQFF
DNA: TGTGCCAGCAGCGTAGACTCAAGCGGGGGATCACGGGAGCAGTTCTTC

size: -
D: TRBD1
V: TRBV20-1
J: TRBJ2-7
CDR3: CSSDRDRGDEQYF
DNA: TGCAGTTCTGACCGGGACAGGGGCGACGAGCAGTACTTC

size: many
D: -
V: TRBV29-1
J: TRBJ1-1
CDR3: CSIGGAFF
DNA: TGCAGCATCGGGGGCGCTTTCTTT

size: few
D: TRBD2
V: TRBV28
J: TRBJ2-4
CDR3: CASTSSGIAKNIQYF
DNA: TGTGCCAGCACCTCTAGCGGGATAGCCAAAAACATTCAGTACTTC

size: many
D: TRBD2
V: TRBV5-1
J: TRBJ2-1
CDR3: CASSLDSGTNNEQFF
DNA: TGCGCCAGCAGCTTAGATAGCGGGACCAACAATGAGCAGTTCTTC

size: many
D: -
V: TRBV20-1
J: TRBJ2-7
CDR3: CSARDNYEQYF
DNA: TGCAGTGCTAGAGATAACTACGAGCAGTACTTC

size: few
D: TRBD2
V: TRBV3-1
J: TRBJ2-1
CDR3: CASSHPGLADNEQFF
DNA: TGTGCCAGCAGCCACCCGGGACTAGCGGACAATGAGCAGTTCTTC

size: -
D: TRBD2
V: TRBV6-5
J: TRBJ2-1
CDR3: CASSLIAGDYNEQFF
DNA: TGTGCCAGCAGTCTGATAGCGGGAGACTACAATGAGCAGTTCTTC

size: -
D: -
V: TRBV20-1
J: TRBJ1-3
CDR3: CSARDGQGGSGNTIYF
DNA: TGCAGTGCTAGAGATGGGCAGGGCGGCTCTGGAAACACCATATATTTT

size: few
D: -
V: TRBV30
J: TRBJ1-2
CDR3: CAWSTGQPNTF
DNA: TGTGCCTGGAGTACCGGACAGCCGAACACCTTC

size: many
D: TRBD2
V: TRBV9
J: TRBJ2-1
CDR3: CASSVAGTRDSEQFF
DNA: TGTGCCAGCAGCGTAGCCGGGACTAGAGACAGTGAGCAGTTCTTC

size: few
D: -
V: TRBV4-3
J: TRBJ2-3
CDR3: CASSQAGSTDTQYF
DNA: TGCGCCAGCAGCCAAGCCGGTAGCACAGATACGCAGTATTTT

size: many
D: -
V: TRBV3-2
J: TRBJ2-7
CDR3: CASSPTLGQGNYEQYF
DNA: TGTGCCAGCAGCCCGACCTTGGGGCAGGGAAATTACGAGCAGTACTTC

size: many
D: TRBD2
V: TRBV20-1
J: TRBJ2-5
CDR3: CSARRLADQETQYF
DNA: TGCAGTGCTAGGAGACTAGCGGACCAAGAGACCCAGTACTTC

size: many
D: -
V: TRBV29-1
J: TRBJ2-5
CDR3: CSVDGLEQETQYF
DNA: TGCAGCGTTGATGGGCTCGAGCAAGAGACCCAGTACTTC

size: many
D: -
V: TRBV2
J: TRBJ2-5
CDR3: CASSHRTETQYF
DNA: TGTGCCAGCAGCCACAGGACAGAGACCCAGTACTTC

size: -
D: -
V: TRBV14
J: TRBJ1-1
CDR3: CASSQVRNTEAFF
DNA: TGTGCCAGCAGCCAAGTAAGGAACACTGAAGCTTTCTTT

size: many
D: -
V: TRBV14
J: TRBJ2-7
CDR3: CASSQDITDEQYF
DNA: TGTGCCAGCAGCCAAGATATCACAGACGAGCAGTACTTC

size: many
D: -
V: TRBV7-2
J: TRBJ1-4
CDR3: CASSPEALNEKLFF
DNA: TGTGCCAGCAGCCCCGAAGCCCTTAATGAAAAACTGTTTTTT

size: many
D: TRBD2
V: TRBV5-1
J: TRBJ2-3
CDR3: CASSLGTASGTDTQYF
DNA: TGCGCCAGCAGCTTGGGCACGGCTAGCGGAACAGATACGCAGTATTTT

size: many
D: -
V: TRBV7-2
J: TRBJ1-4
CDR3: CASSLEVATNEKLFF
DNA: TGTGCCAGCAGCTTGGAAGTTGCAACTAATGAAAAACTGTTTTTT

size: many
D: -
V: TRBV28
J: TRBJ1-2
CDR3: CASSFRGNYGYTF
DNA: TGTGCCAGCAGTTTTAGGGGGAACTATGGCTACACCTTC

size: many
D: TRBD2
V: TRBV5-4
J: TRBJ2-7
CDR3: CASSYRLAGAYEQYF
DNA: TGTGCCAGCAGCTACAGACTAGCGGGGGCCTACGAGCAGTACTTC

size: many
D: -
V: TRBV3-1
J: TRBJ2-2
CDR3: CASSQGQANTGELFF
DNA: TGTGCCAGCAGCCAAGGGCAAGCAAACACCGGGGAGCTGTTTTTT

size: many
D: -
V: TRBV12-3/TRBV12-4
J: TRBJ1-1
CDR3: CASRATGFRTEAFF
DNA: TGTGCCAGCAGAGCTACAGGGTTTCGCACTGAAGCTTTCTTT

size: few
D: TRBD2
V: TRBV20-1
J: TRBJ2-7
CDR3: CSARDGTSKFYEQYF
DNA: TGCAGTGCTAGAGACGGGACTAGCAAATTCTACGAGCAGTACTTC

size: many
D: TRBD1
V: TRBV9
J: TRBJ1-1
CDR3: CASSVEGGGGTEAFF
DNA: TGTGCCAGCAGCGTAGAAGGAGGGGGCGGAACTGAAGCTTTCTTT

size: -
D: -
V: TRBV4-2
J: TRBJ1-2
CDR3: CASSQVLRPTDYGYTF
DNA: TGTGCCAGCAGCCAAGTTTTACGGCCCACAGACTATGGCTACACCTTC

size: -
D: -
V: TRBV7-3
J: TRBJ2-1
CDR3: CASSLVGDEQFF
DNA: TGTGCCAGCAGCTTGGTAGGGGATGAGCAGTTCTTC

size: many
D: -
V: TRBV14
J: TRBJ2-3
CDR3: CASSQGRTTPFF
DNA: TGTGCCAGCAGCCAAGGGCGAACTACTCCGTTTTTT

size: -
D: TRBD1
V: TRBV2
J: TRBJ1-2
CDR3: CASSERTGQVF
DNA: TGTGCCAGCAGTGAAAGAACGGGACAGGTCTTC

size: many
D: -
V: TRBV2
J: TRBJ2-3
CDR3: CASSETYGRSTDTQYF
DNA: TGTGCCAGCAGTGAAACTTACGGACGAAGCACAGATACGCAGTATTTT

size: -
D: TRBD2
V: TRBV20-1
J: TRBJ2-3
CDR3: CSASSGFSTDTQYF
DNA: TGCAGTGCAAGTAGCGGGTTTAGCACAGATACGCAGTATTTT

size: many
D: TRBD1
V: TRBV28
J: TRBJ2-1
CDR3: CASSFEGQGVRLETNEQFF
DNA: TGTGCCAGCAGCTTTGAGGGACAGGGGGTCCGGTTAGAGACCAATGAGCAGTTCTTC

size: many
D: TRBD2
V: TRBV20-1
J: TRBJ2-1
CDR3: CSARDLAGASPTSYNEQFF
DNA: TGCAGTGCTAGAGATCTAGCGGGGGCATCCCCTACCTCCTACAATGAGCAGTTCTTC

size: many
D: TRBD1
V: TRBV4-2
J: TRBJ2-7
CDR3: CASSQVAGTGTYEQYF
DNA: TGTGCCAGCAGCCAAGTCGCCGGGACAGGAACCTACGAGCAGTACTTC

size: many
D: -
V: TRBV7-3
J: TRBJ2-3
CDR3: CASSWAGGTDTQYF
DNA: TGTGCCAGCAGTTGGGCGGGCGGCACAGATACGCAGTATTTT

size: many
D: TRBD1
V: TRBV11-2
J: TRBJ2-3
CDR3: CASSVFYRGPDTQYF
DNA: TGTGCCAGCAGCGTATTTTACAGGGGGCCAGATACGCAGTATTTT

size: many
D: -
V: TRBV12-3/TRBV12-4
J: TRBJ2-5
CDR3: CASSWTVREAKETQYF
DNA: TGTGCCAGCAGTTGGACAGTACGAGAAGCAAAAGAGACCCAGTACTTC

size: -
D: -
V: TRBV7-2
J: TRBJ1-6
CDR3: CASSLAHDHGSPLHF
DNA: TGTGCCAGCAGCTTAGCACATGACCACGGGTCACCCCTCCACTTT

size: -
D: TRBD2
V: TRBV4-2
J: TRBJ2-2
CDR3: CASSRRLAGGLSDTGELFF
DNA: TGTGCCAGCAGCCGACGACTAGCGGGAGGGCTTAGTGACACCGGGGAGCTGTTTTTT

size: -
D: -
V: TRBV25-1
J: TRBJ2-4
CDR3: CASSEYPPAGEDKNIQYF
DNA: TGTGCCAGCAGTGAATACCCACCGGCAGGGGAAGACAAAAACATTCAGTACTTC

size: many
D: -
V: TRBV20-1
J: TRBJ2-4
CDR3: CSAAPGGGSFTKNIQYF
DNA: TGCAGTGCTGCCCCTGGAGGAGGGAGTTTTACCAAAAACATTCAGTACTTC

size: many
D: -
V: TRBV7-8
J: TRBJ1-1
CDR3: CASSLDAGFTEAFF
DNA: TGTGCCAGCAGCTTAGACGCTGGATTCACTGAAGCTTTCTTT

size: many
D: TRBD2
V: TRBV2
J: TRBJ2-3
CDR3: CASSDRPSGAYTDTQYF
DNA: TGTGCCAGCAGTGATCGGCCCAGCGGGGCATACACAGATACGCAGTATTTT